This is a list of T cell receptor beta chains from one sample in a study of CD8 T cells in Susac syndrome. TCRdb used MiXCR to reprocess the immunoSEQ multiplex PCR reads, holding one entry per CDR3 protein. The table has over 120,000 distinct CDR3 sequences, 85% to 95% seen once. The sequenced sample consisted of CD4+ T cells from PBMCs. Source of these receptors: a human donor with Susac syndrome. Each CDR3 is given with its conserved first and last residue. The D gene is left open where the match is weak. Clone size, where shown, is once, few, many, or a class for clones that have expanded.

CDR3aa: CSARIEQGKNQPQHF; CDR3nt: TGCAGTGCTAGAATCGAGCAGGGTAAAAATCAGCCCCAGCATTTT; d_gene: -; v_gene: TRBV20-1; abundance: -; j_gene: TRBJ1-5
CDR3aa: CSASRDSFEAFF; CDR3nt: TGCAGTGCTAGTCGGGATTCCTTTGAAGCTTTCTTT; d_gene: -; v_gene: TRBV20-1; abundance: -; j_gene: TRBJ1-1
CDR3aa: CSAQRGGTEAFF; CDR3nt: TGCAGTGCCCAGCGGGGAGGAACTGAAGCTTTCTTT; d_gene: -; v_gene: TRBV20-1; abundance: -; j_gene: TRBJ1-1
CDR3aa: CAWGTGGNYGYTF; CDR3nt: TGTGCCTGGGGGACGGGGGGGAACTATGGCTACACCTTC; d_gene: -; v_gene: TRBV30; abundance: -; j_gene: TRBJ1-2
CDR3aa: CASSGQGSYTF; CDR3nt: TGTGCCAGCAGCGGACAGGGGAGCTACACCTTC; d_gene: TRBD1; v_gene: TRBV7-9; abundance: -; j_gene: TRBJ1-2
CDR3aa: CASSLRRTPEVYGYTF; CDR3nt: TGTGCCAGCAGCTTGCGGCGGACACCTGAGGTCTATGGCTACACCTTC; d_gene: -; v_gene: TRBV7-8; abundance: -; j_gene: TRBJ1-2
CDR3aa: CSASLAGGPLAKNIQYF; CDR3nt: TGCAGTGCTTCACTAGCGGGGGGACCGTTAGCCAAAAACATTCAGTACTTC; d_gene: TRBD2; v_gene: TRBV20-1; abundance: -; j_gene: TRBJ2-4
CDR3aa: CASSLRTSYEQYF; CDR3nt: TGTGCCAGCAGCCTACGGACTAGCTACGAGCAGTACTTC; d_gene: TRBD2; v_gene: TRBV5-5; abundance: -; j_gene: TRBJ2-7
CDR3aa: CSVGEGIYEQYF; CDR3nt: TGCAGCGTTGGTGAGGGCATCTACGAGCAGTACTTC; d_gene: -; v_gene: TRBV29-1; abundance: -; j_gene: TRBJ2-7
CDR3aa: CASKRFQAREQFF; CDR3nt: TGTGCCAGCAAACGATTTCAGGCGCGGGAGCAGTTCTTC; d_gene: -; v_gene: TRBV12-3/TRBV12-4; abundance: -; j_gene: TRBJ2-1
CDR3aa: CASKELRTSSYNEQFF; CDR3nt: TGTGCCAGCAAGGAGCTAAGGACTAGCTCCTACAATGAGCAGTTCTTC; d_gene: TRBD2; v_gene: TRBV2; abundance: -; j_gene: TRBJ2-1
CDR3aa: CASGFLGTDTQYF; CDR3nt: TGTGCCAGCGGGTTTCTAGGTACAGATACGCAGTATTTT; d_gene: -; v_gene: TRBV12-3/TRBV12-4; abundance: once; j_gene: TRBJ2-3
CDR3aa: CSVARDPQEVDGYTF; CDR3nt: TGCAGCGTCGCCCGAGATCCACAGGAGGTCGACGGCTACACCTTC; d_gene: -; v_gene: TRBV29-1; abundance: -; j_gene: TRBJ1-2
CDR3aa: CASSSPRTAGQFF; CDR3nt: TGTGCCAGCAGCTCACCCCGGACAGCCGGCCAGTTCTTC; d_gene: -; v_gene: TRBV7-9; abundance: -; j_gene: TRBJ2-1
CDR3aa: CASSLGQHTYEQYF; CDR3nt: TGTGCCAGCAGCTTAGGTCAGCATACCTACGAGCAGTACTTC; d_gene: -; v_gene: TRBV7-2; abundance: -; j_gene: TRBJ2-7
CDR3aa: CASSDAGGRGYNEQFF; CDR3nt: TGTGCCAGCAGTGACGCCGGAGGGAGAGGGTACAATGAGCAGTTCTTC; d_gene: -; v_gene: TRBV9; abundance: -; j_gene: TRBJ2-1
CDR3aa: CASSPGGGSRSYEQYF; CDR3nt: TGTGCCAGCAGCCCCGGAGGGGGTAGCCGCTCCTACGAGCAGTACTTC; d_gene: -; v_gene: TRBV7-3; abundance: once; j_gene: TRBJ2-7
CDR3aa: CASSFRGGDYNYEQYF; CDR3nt: TGTGCCAGCAGCTTTCGGGGGGGGGATTACAACTACGAGCAGTACTTC; d_gene: TRBD2; v_gene: TRBV7-2; abundance: -; j_gene: TRBJ2-7
CDR3aa: CATSSQRDRETQYF; CDR3nt: TGTGCCACCAGCTCCCAGCGGGACCGGGAGACCCAGTACTTC; d_gene: TRBD2; v_gene: TRBV15; abundance: -; j_gene: TRBJ2-5
CDR3aa: CASTSRGTLAKNIQYF; CDR3nt: TGTGCCAGCACCTCGCGCGGGACATTAGCCAAAAACATTCAGTACTTC; d_gene: -; v_gene: TRBV28; abundance: -; j_gene: TRBJ2-4
CDR3aa: CASKTGNNSPLHF; CDR3nt: TGTGCCAGCAAGACAGGGAATAATTCACCCCTCCACTTT; d_gene: TRBD1; v_gene: TRBV28; abundance: once; j_gene: TRBJ1-6
CDR3aa: CSARVGTNMNTEAFF; CDR3nt: TGCAGTGCTAGAGTCGGGACAAACATGAACACTGAAGCTTTCTTT; d_gene: -; v_gene: TRBV20-1; abundance: -; j_gene: TRBJ1-1
CDR3aa: CASGLVITRTNYGYTF; CDR3nt: TGTGCTAGTGGTTTGGTAATTACCCGGACGAACTATGGCTACACCTTC; d_gene: -; v_gene: TRBV12-5; abundance: -; j_gene: TRBJ1-2
CDR3aa: CASSHGLSEDGYTF; CDR3nt: TGTGCCAGCAGCCACGGGCTATCTGAGGATGGCTACACCTTC; d_gene: -; v_gene: TRBV3-1; abundance: -; j_gene: TRBJ1-2
CDR3aa: CASSLERTQETQYF; CDR3nt: TGTGCCAGCAGCTTGGAGCGGACTCAAGAGACCCAGTACTTC; d_gene: -; v_gene: TRBV5-4; abundance: -; j_gene: TRBJ2-5
CDR3aa: CASSRTTSYEQYF; CDR3nt: TGTGCCAGCAGCCGGACTACCTCCTACGAGCAGTACTTC; d_gene: -; v_gene: TRBV12-3/TRBV12-4; abundance: -; j_gene: TRBJ2-7
CDR3aa: CSARDRTLHF; CDR3nt: TGCAGTGCTAGAGATCGGACCCTCCACTTT; d_gene: -; v_gene: TRBV20-1; abundance: -; j_gene: TRBJ1-6
CDR3aa: CASSYALTETQYF; CDR3nt: TGTGCCAGCAGTTACGCCCTCACGGAGACCCAGTACTTC; d_gene: -; v_gene: TRBV6-6; abundance: once; j_gene: TRBJ2-5
CDR3aa: CASSEPDEQFF; CDR3nt: TGTGCCAGCAGTGAACCCGATGAGCAGTTCTTC; d_gene: -; v_gene: TRBV6-1; abundance: -; j_gene: TRBJ2-1
CDR3aa: CSARDRRGGRETQYF; CDR3nt: TGCAGTGCTAGAGACCGACGCGGCGGGAGAGAGACCCAGTACTTC; d_gene: TRBD2; v_gene: TRBV20-1; abundance: -; j_gene: TRBJ2-5
CDR3aa: CALAGGSQPQHF; CDR3nt: TGTGCACTTGCAGGGGGAAGCCAGCCCCAGCATTTT; d_gene: TRBD1; v_gene: TRBV30; abundance: -; j_gene: TRBJ1-5
CDR3aa: CASSLDGGTGGNLYGYTF; CDR3nt: TGTGCCAGCAGTCTCGACGGGGGGACAGGGGGAAACCTCTATGGCTACACCTTC; d_gene: TRBD1; v_gene: TRBV27; abundance: -; j_gene: TRBJ1-2
CDR3aa: CSASGLAGGFSYEQYF; CDR3nt: TGCAGTGCTAGTGGACTAGCGGGAGGGTTCTCCTACGAGCAGTACTTC; d_gene: TRBD2; v_gene: TRBV20-1; abundance: -; j_gene: TRBJ2-7
CDR3aa: CAWRSYNEQFF; CDR3nt: TGTGCCTGGAGGAGCTACAATGAGCAGTTCTTC; d_gene: -; v_gene: TRBV30; abundance: -; j_gene: TRBJ2-1
CDR3aa: CSARVGPVGSYEQYF; CDR3nt: TGCAGTGCTAGAGTGGGCCCCGTGGGCTCCTACGAGCAGTACTTC; d_gene: -; v_gene: TRBV20-1; abundance: -; j_gene: TRBJ2-7
CDR3aa: CSASFSWGTDTQYF; CDR3nt: TGCAGTGCTAGTTTTTCGTGGGGCACAGATACGCAGTATTTT; d_gene: -; v_gene: TRBV20-1; abundance: -; j_gene: TRBJ2-3
CDR3aa: CASSQSLDTQYF; CDR3nt: TGTGCCAGCAGCCAATCCCTAGATACGCAGTATTTT; d_gene: -; v_gene: TRBV3-1; abundance: -; j_gene: TRBJ2-3
CDR3aa: CAWSAQKSSGEQYF; CDR3nt: TGTGCCTGGAGCGCCCAAAAATCGTCGGGCGAGCAGTACTTC; d_gene: -; v_gene: TRBV30; abundance: -; j_gene: TRBJ2-7
CDR3aa: CASSQDFPPGAYEQYF; CDR3nt: TGCGCCAGCAGCCAAGATTTCCCCCCAGGAGCCTACGAGCAGTACTTC; d_gene: -; v_gene: TRBV4-3; abundance: -; j_gene: TRBJ2-7
CDR3aa: CASSLALGETQYF; CDR3nt: TGTGCCAGCAGTTTAGCGCTGGGGGAGACCCAGTACTTC; d_gene: -; v_gene: TRBV12-3/TRBV12-4; abundance: once; j_gene: TRBJ2-5
CDR3aa: CASTRTGTSYNEQFF; CDR3nt: TGTGCCAGCACCCGGACAGGGACCTCCTACAATGAGCAGTTCTTC; d_gene: TRBD1; v_gene: TRBV6-1; abundance: few; j_gene: TRBJ2-1
CDR3aa: CASGRGFYEQYF; CDR3nt: TGTGCCAGCGGTAGGGGGTTCTACGAGCAGTACTTC; d_gene: -; v_gene: TRBV27; abundance: once; j_gene: TRBJ2-7
CDR3aa: CAISESNGVETQYF; CDR3nt: TGTGCCATCAGTGAGTCCAATGGGGTGGAGACCCAGTACTTC; d_gene: -; v_gene: TRBV10-3; abundance: -; j_gene: TRBJ2-5